This T cell receptor beta chain was sequenced for a study of shared clonotypes between healthy human individuals. Study at large: The people who gave samples were a couple of women and a few men aged 18 to 49.

The table came from immunoSEQ multiplex PCR; TCRdb's copy has only in-frame clones and leaves some out. The profile shows a few million clones, approximately 92% of them singletons. Trimming removed 6 bases at V and 6 bases at J, with 17 bases between. CDR1 and CDR2 (germline): LNHDA, SQIVND (reference sequence). The CDR3 totals 14 residues. The gene calls are TRBV19 and TRBJ1-1; D call uncertain. Sequencing was carried out using naive CD4+ T cells sorted from blood. Subset given: CD45RA+ positively selected. This clonotype was sampled from a man aged 18 to 29 in good health. CDR3: CASSLGVGASEAFF. Here the CDR3 DNA reads TGTGCCAGTAGCCTGGGAGTGGGTGCTTCTGAAGCTTTCTTT.